Following are 6 T cell receptor beta chains from one sample sequenced in a study of blood T cell repertoires in COVID-19. Generated by immunoSEQ multiplex PCR, the TCRdb table keeps only in-frame clones and is missing some. The sample includes about 170,000 clones, around 86% of them seen just once. Input material: peripheral blood. All receptors derive from a woman over 75 with COVID-19, enrolled during active disease.

This chain joins TRBV11-2 and TRBJ2-1; TRBD1 might be the D (6 bases). Germline V gene data show CDR1 as SGHAT and CDR2 as FQNNGV. The CDR3 sequence is 16 residues long. The V gene lost 5 bases and the J gene lost 0 bases, with 14 bases spanning the gap. CDR3 sequence (DNA): TGTGCCAGCAGCCTGGGACACTCGAGCTCCTACAATGAGCAGTTCTTC. Translated: CASSLGHSSSYNEQFF. Complete variable domain (other parts from reference TRBV11-2 and TRBJ2-1): EAGVAQSPRYKIIEKRQSVAFWCNPISGHATLYWYQQILGQGPKLLIQFQNNGVVDDSQLPKDRFSAERLKGVDSTLKIQPAKLEDSAVYLCASSLGHSSSYNEQFFGPGTRLTVL.

This CDR3 reads CASSAQGARGYTF. DNA of the CDR3: TGTGCCAGCAGTGCACAGGGGGCAAGAGGCTACACCTTC. V gene TRBV25-1 combines with J gene TRBJ1-2, with 9 positions matching TRBD1. With 4 bases clipped from V and 8 bases from J, the junction kept 5 bases outside the gene matches. The germline V gene has CDR1 MGHDK and CDR2 SYGVNS. The CDR3 has 13 residues.

The CDR3 is CASSLGLAGLSSYNEQFF. As DNA, the CDR3 is TGTGCCAGCAGCCTGGGACTAGCGGGATTAAGCTCCTACAATGAGCAGTTCTTC. The chain couples TRBV14 to TRBJ2-1; 13 bases map to TRBD2. The CDR3 length is 18 residues. V was pared by 4 bases and J by 0 bases, with 6 bases of the junction left unmatched. Germline values: CDR1 SGHDN, CDR2 FVKESK.

The sample holds one count of this clone. V and J are TRBV5-5 and TRBJ2-2; 10 nucleotides align to TRBD2. CDR3 length equals 17 residues. The J segment lost 1 base and the V segment lost 3 bases, leaving 6 bases of the junction unmatched. Germline values: CDR1 SGHKS, CDR2 YYEKEE (reference sequence). CDR3 nucleotide sequence: TGTGCCAGCAGCTCCTCTTCTAGCGGGAGGAACACCGGGGAGCTGTTTTTT. Protein sequence: CASSSSSSGRNTGELFF.

This clone is a singleton in its sample. The chain recombines TRBV29-1 with TRBJ2-3; 8 bases fit TRBD2. CDR1 SQVTM and CDR2 ANQGSEA come from the germline V gene. The V gene end was trimmed by 6 bases and the J gene end by 5 bases; junction bases not matched to a gene: 10. The CDR3 covers 14 residues. The CDR3 DNA follows: TGCAGCGTCCCGGGCAGGGCGGGAGGAGATACGCAGTATTTT. Translated: CSVPGRAGGDTQYF.

The V gene is TRBV6-5, the J gene TRBJ1-3; the D is unclear. The CDR3 loop spans 15 amino acids. Germline V gene sequence: CDR1 MNHEY, CDR2 SVGAGI. With 6 bases removed from V and 0 bases from J, the gap between germline ends came to 12 bases. For the CDR3, the DNA is TGTGCCAGCAGACCCCCCATCTACTCTGGAAACACCATATATTTT. This encodes CASRPPIYSGNTIYF.